Following are 14 T cell receptor beta chains from one sample sequenced in a study of CD8+CD57+ T cells in acquired aplastic anemia. Profiling of TCR beta VDJ combinations and CDR3 sequences used genomic DNA as template. TCRdb re-called the reads with MiXCR, one entry per CDR3 protein. The sample contains about 210,000 distinct CDR3 sequences, around 60% of which appear only once. The sample comprised sorted CD4+, CD8+, or CD8+CD57+ T cells (not recorded which) from PBMCs. The receptors here all came from a human donor in good health.

Ten or more counts support this clonotype. The chain combines TRBV6-5 with TRBJ1-5; the D gene is possibly TRBD1 (6 bases). Per germline, CDR1 MNHEY and CDR2 SVGAGI. V lost 5 bases and J lost 6, with 17 bases in between. This CDR3 has 15 residues. The DNA of the CDR3 is TGTGCCAGCAGTGCCGAAGGGGGGTTCGGTCAGCCCCAGCATTTT. Encoded protein: CASSAEGGFGQPQHF.

This clonotype was seen repeatedly, ten times or more. This chain connects TRBV11-3 to TRBJ2-5; D may be TRBD1 (5 bases). There are 15 residues in the CDR3. The germline CDR1 and CDR2 sequences are SGHNT and YENEEA. V was trimmed by 2 bases and J by 3 bases, leaving 13 bases between them. The CDR3 DNA sequence: TGTGCCAGCAGCTTATATATTGGGGCAGAAGAGACCCAGTACTTC. Protein product: CASSLYIGAEETQYF. Combining the CDR3 with reference TRBV11-3 and TRBJ2-5 gives the whole variable domain EAGVVQSPRYKIIEKKQPVAFWCNPISGHNTLYWYLQNLGQGPELLIRYENEEAVDDSQLPKDRFSAERLKGVDSTLKIQPAELGDSAVYLCASSLYIGAEETQYFGPGTRLLVL.

As concerns this clonotype: The CDR3 end shows no conserved phenylalanine or tryptophan, and so a read error is likely. Because the CDR3's place on the DNA is in doubt, the DNA is left out and the CDR3 is given as listed by TCRdb. The rearrangement links TRBV5-8 to TRBJ1-1; the table gives TRBD1 as D, unverified against the DNA. CDR1 is SGHTS, CDR2 YDEGEE, per germline. The CDR3 has 14 amino acids, counting both end residues. Here the CDR3 reads CASSWGQGAAEALL.

The chain combines TRBV7-9 with TRBJ2-2; D is ambiguous. The CDR3 spans 15 residues. V shed 10 bases and J shed 4 bases, with 19 bases lying between them. Germline V gives CDR1 SEHNR, CDR2 FQNEAQ (reference sequence). This chain's CDR3 is CANRSLGTTTGELFF. The CDR3 region has the DNA TGTGCCAATCGCAGCTTAGGTACTACCACCGGGGAGCTGTTTTTT.

As concerns this clonotype: The junction departs from germline at one end; a sequencing error may be responsible. The chain has TRBV5-4 and TRBJ1-3; D ambiguous. This CDR3 region has 14 residues. Germline CDR1 is SGHNT and CDR2 is YYREEE (reference sequence). The CDR3 is CASSLEGLGNTICF. For the CDR3, the DNA is TGTGCCAGCAGCTTGGAGGGTTTGGGAAACACCATATGTTTT. The whole variable domain, filled in from reference TRBV5-4 and TRBJ1-3, reads ETGVTQSPTHLIKTRGQQVTLRCSSQSGHNTVSWYQQALGQGPQFIFQYYREEENGRGNFPPRFSGLQFPNYSSELNVNALELDDSALYLCASSLEGLGNTICFGEGSWLTVV.

The chain has TRBV20-1 and TRBJ2-1, with 12 nucleotides matching TRBD2. CDR1 DFQATT and CDR2 SNEGSKA come from the germline V gene (reference sequence). Losses at the gene ends were 4 bases for V and 0 bases for J; bases not matched to a gene: 7. This CDR3 is built from 17 residues. CDR3 sequence (DNA): TGCAGTGCTACTAGCGGGGGGGCCGATGCCTCCTACAATGAGCAGTTCTTC. Translating gives CSATSGGADASYNEQFF.

There are many counts of this clonotype. The chain couples TRBV4-3 to TRBJ1-1; no definite D call. The CDR3 length is 16 residues. Germline lookup yields CDR1 LGHNA and CDR2 YSLEER. V dropped 1 base and J dropped 6 bases, with 18 bases sitting between them. In nucleotides, the CDR3 is TGCGCCAGCAGCCAAGGCACCGGGCTAAAAAGCGCTGAAGCTTTCTTT. Translated: CASSQGTGLKSAEAFF.

A few counts support this clonotype. V is TRBV20-1 and J is TRBJ2-3; 7 bases are a match to TRBD2. The germline CDR1 and CDR2 sequences are DFQATT and SNEGSKA (reference sequence). V lost 6 bases, J lost 10 bases, and 10 bases stayed unmatched. The CDR3 length is 12 residues. The CDR3 DNA is TGCAGTGCCCCCAAGAGCGGGAAAGCGCAGTATTTT. The encoded protein is CSAPKSGKAQYF.

The CDR3 coding sequence is TGCGCCAGCAGCTTGGCCGGGGGGACCCAGTACTTC. Protein product: CASSLAGGTQYF. V usage is TRBV5-1 and J usage is TRBJ2-5; maybe TRBD2 (6 bases). The germline CDR1 and CDR2 sequences are SGHRS and YFSETQ. The CDR3 is 12 amino acids. V lost 0 bases and J 7 bases, leaving 7 bases between the germline ends.

CDR3 sequence reads: CASSSSLAGETQYF. In DNA form, the CDR3 reads TGTGCCAGCAGCTCCAGCCTAGCAGGAGAGACCCAGTACTTC. The gene calls are TRBV7-7 and TRBJ2-5; a possible D gene is TRBD2 (5 bases). Looked up from germline, CDR1 is SSHAT and CDR2 is FNYEAQ (reference sequence). V lost 4 bases and J lost 4, with 13 bases in between. The CDR3 is 14 residues long.

This clonotype was seen ten or more times. V gene TRBV4-1 combines with J gene TRBJ2-7; TRBD1 is a possible D gene (5 bases). The V gene's germline CDR1 is MGHRA and CDR2 YSYEKL. The CDR3 sequence is 15 residues long. Trimming stripped 0 bases from V and 0 bases from J, with 9 bases between. CDR3 amino acids: CASSQDRGGSYEQYF. CDR3 DNA sequence: TGCGCCAGCAGCCAAGATAGGGGCGGCTCCTACGAGCAGTACTTC.

The rearrangement uses TRBV20-1 and TRBJ2-3, with TRBD2 matching over 12 bases. The V and J ends lost 5 bases and 4 bases, in that order; junction bases with no gene match: 25. Germline V gene sequence: CDR1 DFQATT, CDR2 SNEGSKA (reference sequence). The CDR3 is 21 residues long. The CDR3 bases are TGCAGTGCTCGACTCGCCCCGGGACTAGCGGGCCCCGGACGGTCGGCAGATACGCAGTATTTT. It encodes CSARLAPGLAGPGRSADTQYF.

J is TRBJ2-3 and V is TRBV12-1; TRBD1, the table's D call, was not compared with the DNA. TRBV12-1 is a pseudogene. CDR3 length: 12 residues. The CDR3 nucleotides read TGTGCCAGCAGCCGCAGGGCAGATACGCAGTATTTT. Amino acid sequence: CASSRRADTQYF.

The V gene is TRBV24-1, the J gene TRBJ1-4; no clear D gene. Germline loops: CDR1 KGHDR, CDR2 SFDVKD. Trimming stripped 7 bases from V and 8 bases from J, with 13 bases between. The CDR3 contains 13 residues. This CDR3 reads CATSGGPGEKLFF. CDR3 nucleotides: TGTGCCACCAGCGGAGGGCCCGGCGAAAAACTGTTTTTT.